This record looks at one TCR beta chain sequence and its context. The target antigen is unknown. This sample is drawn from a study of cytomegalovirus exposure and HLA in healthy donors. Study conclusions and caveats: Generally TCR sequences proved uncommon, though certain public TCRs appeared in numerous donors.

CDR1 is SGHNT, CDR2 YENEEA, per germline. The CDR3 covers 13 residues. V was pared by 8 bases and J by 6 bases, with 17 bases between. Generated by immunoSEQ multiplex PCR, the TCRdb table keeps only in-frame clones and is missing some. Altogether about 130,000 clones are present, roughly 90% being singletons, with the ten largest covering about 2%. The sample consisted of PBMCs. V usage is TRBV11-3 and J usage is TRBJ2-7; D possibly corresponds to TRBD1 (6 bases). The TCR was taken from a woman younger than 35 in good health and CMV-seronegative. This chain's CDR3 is CASGQGGNGEQYF. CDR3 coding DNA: TGTGCCAGCGGACAAGGGGGAAACGGCGAGCAGTACTTC. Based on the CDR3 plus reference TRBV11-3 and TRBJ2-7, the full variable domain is EAGVVQSPRYKIIEKKQPVAFWCNPISGHNTLYWYLQNLGQGPELLIRYENEEAVDDSQLPKDRFSAERLKGVDSTLKIQPAELGDSAVYLCASGQGGNGEQYFGPGTRLTVT.